These 23 T cell receptor beta chains were sequenced from one sample in a study of blood T cells in healthy people across ages. For the second PCR, which ran for about 7 to 11 cycles, a sample-barcoded 5' primer and a J-beta primer mix were used. MiXCR was run by TCRdb on the 5' RACE reads, yielding one entry per CDR3 protein. The table shows 700,000 to 850,000 distinct CDR3 sequences, with about 48% occurring only once. The source material was blood. These receptors were collected from a man at least 80 years old in good health.

The rearrangement links TRBV6-5 to TRBJ2-3, with 8 nucleotides matching TRBD2. The germline V gene has CDR1 MNHEY and CDR2 SVGAGI. The junction had 2 bases not matched to a gene; V was cut back by 0 bases and J by 0 bases. The CDR3 length is 16 residues. This CDR3 reads CASSYSLAGSTDTQYF. CDR3 DNA sequence: TGTGCCAGCAGTTACTCGTTAGCGGGGAGCACAGATACGCAGTATTTT.

This clonotype came up a few times. The genes are TRBV24-1 and TRBJ2-1; 10 bases agree with TRBD2. V was clipped by 4 bases and J by 2 bases; unmatched bases: 19. CDR3 size: 21 residues. In germline, CDR1 is KGHDR, CDR2 SFDVKD. The CDR3 loop reads CATSDPGQSMNSGRPYNEQFF. For the CDR3, the DNA is TGTGCCACCAGTGACCCTGGACAGTCTATGAATAGCGGGAGGCCCTACAATGAGCAGTTCTTC.

The chain links TRBV3-1 to TRBJ2-7, with 7 bases that match TRBD1. The CDR3 runs to 14 residues. Losses at the gene ends were 2 bases for V and 3 bases for J; bases not matched to a gene: 4. The germline gives CDR1 LGHDT, CDR2 YNNKEL (reference sequence). DNA of the CDR3: TGTGCCAGCAGCCAAAGTGGGACAGACTACGAGCAGTACTTC. It is translated as CASSQSGTDYEQYF.

This clonotype was recorded once. The chain is built from TRBV10-2 and TRBJ2-1, with 7 nucleotides matching TRBD2. Losses at the gene ends were 8 bases for V and 10 bases for J; bases not matched to a gene: 11. Germline CDR1 is WSHSY and CDR2 is SAAADI. The CDR3 has 13 amino acids. The CDR3 sequence is CASGLVEAGEQFF. As DNA, the CDR3 is TGCGCCAGCGGACTAGTTGAAGCCGGCGAGCAGTTCTTC.

The chain couples TRBV20-1 to TRBJ2-3, with D unclear. CDR3 length equals 10 residues. V dropped 5 bases and J dropped 7 bases, with 7 bases sitting between them. Looked up from germline, CDR1 is DFQATT and CDR2 is SNEGSKA (reference sequence). The CDR3 bases are TGCAGTGCTCCCCTTAATACGCAGTATTTT. This sequence encodes CSAPLNTQYF.

This clonotype occurred once. As DNA, the CDR3 is TGCGCCAGCGGCCTTGCCGGGACAGGGCTCACGGATACGCAGTATTTT. It is translated as CASGLAGTGLTDTQYF. The V and J genes are TRBV5-1 and TRBJ2-3, with TRBD1 identical over 9 bases. The V gene end was trimmed by 7 bases and the J gene end by 6 bases; junction bases not matched to a gene: 15. The CDR3 consists of 16 residues. CDR1 and CDR2 (germline): SGHRS, YFSETQ.

This sequence joins TRBV2 and TRBJ2-3; 8 positions agree with TRBD2. CDR1 and CDR2 (germline): SNHLY, FYNNEI. V dropped 11 bases and J dropped 6; count of bases not matched to a gene: 7. This CDR3 comprises 12 residues. The CDR3 coding sequence is TGTGCCGGGGGACTAGGAAGTGATACGCAGTATTTT. It translates to CAGGLGSDTQYF.

The chain combines TRBV20-1 with TRBJ2-1, with D perhaps matching TRBD2 (6 bases). Germline CDR1 is DFQATT and CDR2 is SNEGSKA (reference sequence). The ends were cut back, 4 bases at V and 4 bases at J, with 11 bases in the middle. CDR3 length: 13 amino acids. This CDR3 is CSATLGSYNEQFF. The CDR3 DNA sequence: TGCAGTGCTACCCTCGGGAGTTACAATGAGCAGTTCTTC.

The chain links TRBV29-1 to TRBJ2-4; 7 bases map to TRBD1. The assigned J gene may be wrong: the sequence end matches TRBJ2-5 better. There are 14 residues in the CDR3. Germline V lookup: CDR1 SQVTM, CDR2 ANQGSEA. The CDR3 here is CSVGSRGLGETQYF. The CDR3 region has the DNA TGCAGCGTTGGGAGTAGGGGGCTAGGGGAGACCCAGTACTTC.

V and J are TRBV21-1 and TRBJ2-1; TRBD2 is taken as the D call from the table, unchecked against the DNA. TRBV21-1 is marked as a pseudogene. The CDR3 consists of 16 residues. The CDR3 DNA reads as TGTGCCAGCAGCAACTCCGGGACTAGCGGGAGACATGAGCAGTTCTTC. Its translation: CASSNSGTSGRHEQFF.

The chain couples TRBV12-3 or TRBV12-4 to TRBJ1-2, with TRBD1 as a possible D gene (6 bases). The V end lost 6 bases, the J end lost 8 bases, and 16 bases lay between the germline ends. This CDR3 spans 13 amino acids. For the CDR3, the DNA is TGTGCCAGCAGACCGACAGGACGGGACGGCTACACCTTC. This translates into CASRPTGRDGYTF.

This clonotype appeared a few times. The rearrangement joins TRBV28 to TRBJ2-1; 8 bases are shared with TRBD2. The CDR3 sequence is 17 residues long. Germline values: CDR1 MDHEN, CDR2 SYDVKM. V trimming: 3 bases; J trimming: 0 bases; junction bases outside the gene matches: 7. The CDR3 DNA reads TGTGCCAGCAGTTTCCCGAAGAGCGGGAGCTCCTACAATGAGCAGTTCTTC. Encoded protein: CASSFPKSGSSYNEQFF.

V gene TRBV5-1 combines with J gene TRBJ1-2; D is unclear. Germline loops: CDR1 SGHRS, CDR2 YFSETQ. V lost 1 base, J lost 0 bases, and 19 bases lay in between. This CDR3 has 18 amino acids. For the CDR3, the DNA is TGCGCCAGCAGCTTGTTGGGCCAGACTCTTGGTTCTAACTATGGCTACACCTTC. Amino acid sequence: CASSLLGQTLGSNYGYTF.

This clonotype was counted ten times or more. The chain carries TRBV7-2 and TRBJ2-1, with 11 bases lining up with TRBD2. Trimming at V came to 3 bases and at J to 3 bases, leaving 7 bases not matched to a gene. Germline values: CDR1 SGHTA, CDR2 FQGNSA. CDR3 length equals 17 residues. The CDR3 reads CASSLRSGRALYNEQFF. The CDR3 nucleotides are TGTGCCAGCAGCTTGCGTAGCGGGAGGGCCCTCTACAATGAGCAGTTCTTC.

This clonotype was seen only a few times. The chain combines TRBV20-1 with TRBJ2-7; TRBD2 matches 7 bases. Germline CDR1 reads DFQATT; CDR2 reads SNEGSKA (reference sequence). Losses at the gene ends were 5 bases for V and 0 bases for J; bases not matched to a gene: 7. This CDR3 has 14 residues. The CDR3 is CSAFPGTISYEQYF. The CDR3 nucleotides are TGCAGTGCTTTCCCCGGGACTATCTCCTACGAGCAGTACTTC.

This clonotype showed up just a few times. The chain links TRBV14 to TRBJ2-4; D is possibly TRBD1 or TRBD2 (6 bases each). The CDR3 spans 14 residues. Germline lookup yields CDR1 SGHDN and CDR2 FVKESK. Trimming cost V 0 bases and J 7 bases, with 10 bases left between them. The CDR3 coding sequence is TGTGCCAGCAGCCAAGATCAGGGGAGGAACATTCAGTACTTC. Encoded protein: CASSQDQGRNIQYF.

The chain joins TRBV3-1 to TRBJ2-1, with 7 bases lining up with TRBD2. Germline lookup yields CDR1 LGHDT and CDR2 YNNKEL (reference sequence). The CDR3 length is 18 residues. V shed 2 bases, J shed 9 bases, and the junction held 19 bases outside the gene matches. The CDR3 loop reads CASSQHSSGGVLAGEQFF. The CDR3 bases are TGTGCCAGCAGCCAACACTCTAGCGGAGGGGTCCTCGCCGGTGAGCAGTTCTTC.

The V call is TRBV7-9, the J call TRBJ2-4; possible D gene TRBD2, 5 bases. V gave up 5 bases and J gave up 1 base, with 15 bases separating them. Germline lookup yields CDR1 SEHNR and CDR2 FQNEAQ (reference sequence). The CDR3 totals 16 residues. The CDR3 spells CASSRTSLGAKNIQYF. The CDR3 DNA is TGTGCCAGCAGCCGGACTTCACTTGGGGCCAAAAACATTCAGTACTTC.

CDR3 nucleotides: TGTGCCAGCAGACGCGGGGGGGAGGTCTACGAGCAGTACTTC. Translating gives CASRRGGEVYEQYF. The chain combines TRBV28 with TRBJ2-7; TRBD2 matches at 9 bases. CDR1 and CDR2 (germline): MDHEN, SYDVKM. The V segment lost 6 bases and the J segment 3 bases; nucleotides outside the gene matches: 6. The CDR3 is 14 residues long. Full variable domain (missing parts from reference TRBV28 and TRBJ2-7): DVKVTQSSRYLVKRTGEKVFLECVQDMDHENMFWYRQDPGLGLRLIYFSYDVKMKEKGDIPEGYSVSREKKERFSLILESASTNQTSMYLCASRRGGEVYEQYFGPGTRLTVT.

J is TRBJ2-1 and V is TRBV6-5; 7 bases are a match to TRBD1. After removal of 4 bases from V and 11 bases from J, the junction contained 11 bases not matched to a gene. In germline, CDR1 is MNHEY, CDR2 SVGAGI. This CDR3 comprises 14 residues. This CDR3 is CASSSKPQGRKQFF. The CDR3 region has the DNA TGTGCCAGCAGTTCCAAACCACAGGGGCGAAAGCAGTTCTTC.

Notes on this clonotype: The germline gene is not matched at one end of the junction; a read error may be the cause. The chain couples TRBV6-5 to TRBJ1-3; D uncertain. This CDR3 has 15 residues. CDR1 is MNHEY and CDR2 is SVGAGI in the germline V gene. The CDR3 is CASSYSEAGGSTIYF. CDR3 DNA sequence: TGTGCCAGCAGTTACTCTGAGGCGGGTGGAAGCACCATATATTTT.

This clonotype was counted between two and nine times. The V gene is TRBV27, the J gene TRBJ2-7, with TRBD1 matching 9 bases. The junction had 5 bases not matched to a gene; V was cut back by 4 bases and J by 7 bases. Germline CDR1 and CDR2: MNHEY and SMNVEV (reference sequence). The CDR3 runs 13 residues. CDR3 in amino acids: CASSSGTGWEQYF. CDR3 nucleotides: TGTGCCAGCAGTTCCGGGACAGGGTGGGAGCAGTACTTC.

The rearrangement links TRBV20-1 to TRBJ2-5; 10 positions agree with TRBD2. Losses at the gene ends were 0 bases for V and 2 bases for J; bases not matched to a gene: 9. CDR1 DFQATT and CDR2 SNEGSKA come from the germline V gene (reference sequence). The CDR3 sequence is 17 residues long. DNA of the CDR3: TGCAGTGCTAGAGATCCCAGCGGGAGGGCCAGGCAAGAGACCCAGTACTTC. This gives the protein CSARDPSGRARQETQYF.